The sample holds a few counts of the clone carrying this T cell receptor beta chain. This entry comes from a study of T cells after yellow fever vaccination. Germline V CDR1 and CDR2: SGHVS, FNYEAQ. V lost 0 bases and J 6 bases, leaving 9 bases between the germline ends. CDR3 length: 13 residues. TCRdb re-analysed the 5' RACE reads in MiXCR, keeping a single row per CDR3 protein. There are hundreds of thousands of distinct CDR3 sequences in the sample; approximately 3.8% occur only once, and roughly a quarter lies in the top ten. Here the sequenced sample was PBMCs, taken on the day of the yellow fever booster vaccination. The TCR sequence derives from a man aged 18 to 30 who received the YFV17D yellow fever vaccine. The V gene is TRBV7-6, the J gene TRBJ2-7, with D perhaps TRBD2 (6 bases). Here the CDR3 DNA reads TGTGCCAGCAGCTTAGCTGTCGGGAGCGAGCAGTACTTC. Protein sequence: CASSLAVGSEQYF.